This TCR beta chain is drawn from a study of blood T cell repertoires in COVID-19. This clone showed up just once. Assay: immunoSEQ multiplex PCR; the TCRdb copy retains only in-frame clones and omits some. The profile covers tens of thousands of clones, with approximately 70% appearing a single time and 20% to 25% taken by the ten largest. With 4 bases clipped from V and 1 base from J, the junction kept 9 bases outside the gene matches. The CDR3 totals 16 residues. The V gene's germline CDR1 is ENHRY and CDR2 SYGVKD. The TCR originated in a woman in her fifties or sixties in a cohort sampled during active or convalescent COVID-19. The chain has TRBV10-3 and TRBJ1-1, with 7 bases identical to TRBD1. Sequencing used peripheral blood. CDR3 amino acids: CAISGGSGQANTEAFF. CDR3 coding DNA: TGTGCCATCAGTGGGGGGAGTGGACAGGCGAACACTGAAGCTTTCTTT.